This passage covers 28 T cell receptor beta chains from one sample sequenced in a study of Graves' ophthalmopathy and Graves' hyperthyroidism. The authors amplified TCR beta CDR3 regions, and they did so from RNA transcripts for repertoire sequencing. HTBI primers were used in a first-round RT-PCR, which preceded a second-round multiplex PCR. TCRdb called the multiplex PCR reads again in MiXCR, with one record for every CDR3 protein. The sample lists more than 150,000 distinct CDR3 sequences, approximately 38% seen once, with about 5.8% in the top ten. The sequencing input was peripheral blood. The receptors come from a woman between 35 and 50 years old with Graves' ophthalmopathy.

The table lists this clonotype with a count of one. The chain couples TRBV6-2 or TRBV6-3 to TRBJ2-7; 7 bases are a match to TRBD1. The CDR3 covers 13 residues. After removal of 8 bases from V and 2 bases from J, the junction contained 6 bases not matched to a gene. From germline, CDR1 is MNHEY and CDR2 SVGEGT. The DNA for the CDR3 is TGTGCCAGCCCGGGACAGTCCCCCTACGAGCAGTACTTC. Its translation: CASPGQSPYEQYF.

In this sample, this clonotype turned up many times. The CDR3 coding sequence is TGTGCCACCGGGGTGGGCAGGGGTTACGAGCAGTACTTC. This codes for CATGVGRGYEQYF. The chain couples TRBV28 to TRBJ2-7; D perhaps matches TRBD1 (6 bases). Germline V CDR1 and CDR2: MDHEN, SYDVKM. This CDR3 is built from 13 residues. V shed 10 bases and J shed 4 bases, with 17 bases lying between them.

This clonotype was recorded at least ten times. The CDR3 reads CASSAQGIDTEAFF. In DNA, the CDR3 is TGTGCCAGCAGTGCTCAGGGGATCGACACTGAAGCTTTCTTT. This sequence joins TRBV12-3 or TRBV12-4 and TRBJ1-1, with D possibly matching TRBD1 (6 bases). This CDR3 has 14 amino acids. The V end was cut by 5 bases, the J end by 3 bases, with 13 bases between.

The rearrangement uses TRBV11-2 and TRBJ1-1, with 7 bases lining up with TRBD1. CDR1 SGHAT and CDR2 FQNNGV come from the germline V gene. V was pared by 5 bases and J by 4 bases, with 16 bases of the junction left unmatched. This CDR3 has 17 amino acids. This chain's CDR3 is CASSRRDSGNPGTEAFF. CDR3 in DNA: TGTGCCAGCAGCCGTCGGGACAGTGGCAATCCAGGCACTGAAGCTTTCTTT. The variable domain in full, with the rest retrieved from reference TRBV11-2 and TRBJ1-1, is EAGVAQSPRYKIIEKRQSVAFWCNPISGHATLYWYQQILGQGPKLLIQFQNNGVVDDSQLPKDRFSAERLKGVDSTLKIQPAKLEDSAVYLCASSRRDSGNPGTEAFFGQGTRLTVV.

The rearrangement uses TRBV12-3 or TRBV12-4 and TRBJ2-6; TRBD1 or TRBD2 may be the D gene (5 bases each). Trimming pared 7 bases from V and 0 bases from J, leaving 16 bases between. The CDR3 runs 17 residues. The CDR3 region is CASTGTGPLSGANVLTF. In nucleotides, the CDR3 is TGTGCCAGCACAGGGACGGGACCTCTCTCTGGGGCCAACGTCCTGACTTTC.

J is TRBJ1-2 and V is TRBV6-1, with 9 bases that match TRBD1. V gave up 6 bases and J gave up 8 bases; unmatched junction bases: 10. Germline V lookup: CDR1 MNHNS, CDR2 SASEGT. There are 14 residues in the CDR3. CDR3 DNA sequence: TGTGCCAGCAGCATTCGGACAGGGGAACTCGGCTACACCTTC. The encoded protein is CASSIRTGELGYTF.

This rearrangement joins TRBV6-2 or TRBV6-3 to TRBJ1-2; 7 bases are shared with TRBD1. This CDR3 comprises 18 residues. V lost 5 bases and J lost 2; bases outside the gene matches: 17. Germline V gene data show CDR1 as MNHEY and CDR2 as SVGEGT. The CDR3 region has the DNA TGTGCCAGCAGTCGGACAACACCCTCCGGGACAGTGAACTATGGCTACACCTTC. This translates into CASSRTTPSGTVNYGYTF.

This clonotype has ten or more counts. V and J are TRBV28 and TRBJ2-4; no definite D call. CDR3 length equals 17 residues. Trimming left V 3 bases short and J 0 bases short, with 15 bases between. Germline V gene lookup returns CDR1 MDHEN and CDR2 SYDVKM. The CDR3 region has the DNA TGTGCCAGCAGTTTGAAAAGGGCCGGAACAGCCAAAAACATTCAGTACTTC. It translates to CASSLKRAGTAKNIQYF.

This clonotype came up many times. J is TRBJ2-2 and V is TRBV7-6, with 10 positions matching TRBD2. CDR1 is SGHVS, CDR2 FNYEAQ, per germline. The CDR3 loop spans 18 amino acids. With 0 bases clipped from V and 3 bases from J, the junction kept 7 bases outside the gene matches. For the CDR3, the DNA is TGTGCCAGCAGCTTAGCGATCTGGACTAGCGGTTACACCGGGGAGCTGTTTTTT. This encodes CASSLAIWTSGYTGELFF.

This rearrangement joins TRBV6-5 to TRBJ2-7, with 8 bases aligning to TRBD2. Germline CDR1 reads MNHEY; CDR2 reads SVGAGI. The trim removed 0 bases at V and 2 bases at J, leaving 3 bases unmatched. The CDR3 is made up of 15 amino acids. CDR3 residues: CASSYSGGGPYEQYF. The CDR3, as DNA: TGTGCCAGCAGTTACTCCGGGGGGGGGCCCTACGAGCAGTACTTC.

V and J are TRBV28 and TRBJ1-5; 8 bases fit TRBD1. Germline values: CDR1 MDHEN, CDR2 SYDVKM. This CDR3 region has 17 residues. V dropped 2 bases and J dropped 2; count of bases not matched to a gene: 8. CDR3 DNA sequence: TGTGCCAGCAGTTTAACCCAGGGGGCTGGTGGCAATCAGCCCCAGCATTTT. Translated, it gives CASSLTQGAGGNQPQHF.

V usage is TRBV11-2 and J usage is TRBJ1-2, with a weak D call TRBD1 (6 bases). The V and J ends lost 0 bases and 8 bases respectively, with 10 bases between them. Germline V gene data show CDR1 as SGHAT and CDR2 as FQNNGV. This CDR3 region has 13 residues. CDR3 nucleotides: TGTGCCAGCAGCTTAGAGGGGGCGCGAGGCTACACCTTC. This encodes CASSLEGARGYTF.

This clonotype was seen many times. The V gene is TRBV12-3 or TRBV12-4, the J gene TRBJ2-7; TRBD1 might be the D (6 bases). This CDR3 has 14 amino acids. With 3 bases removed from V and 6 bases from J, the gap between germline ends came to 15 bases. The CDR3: CASSFGQGITEQYF. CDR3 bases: TGTGCCAGCAGTTTCGGGCAGGGGATCACCGAGCAGTACTTC.

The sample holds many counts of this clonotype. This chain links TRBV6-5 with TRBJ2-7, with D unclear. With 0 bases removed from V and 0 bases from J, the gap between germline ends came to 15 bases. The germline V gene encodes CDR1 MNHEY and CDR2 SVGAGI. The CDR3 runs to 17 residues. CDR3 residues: CASSYSHQLGSSYEQYF. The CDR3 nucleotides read TGTGCCAGCAGTTACTCCCACCAACTGGGAAGCTCCTACGAGCAGTACTTC.

The CDR3 DNA reads TGTGCCAGCAGTTTTGACAGGGGGCTGAATGGCTACACCTTC. The encoded protein is CASSFDRGLNGYTF. This sequence joins TRBV12-3 or TRBV12-4 and TRBJ1-2, with 10 bases fitting TRBD1. Trimming cost V 3 bases and J 6 bases; bases outside gene matches: 4. The CDR3 covers 14 residues.

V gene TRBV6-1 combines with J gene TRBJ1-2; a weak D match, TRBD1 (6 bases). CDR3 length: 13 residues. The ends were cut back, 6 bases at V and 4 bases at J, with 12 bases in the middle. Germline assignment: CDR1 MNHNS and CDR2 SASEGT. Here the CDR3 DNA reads TGTGCCAGCAGGAATCGGGGGGCCTATGGCTACACCTTC. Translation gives CASRNRGAYGYTF.

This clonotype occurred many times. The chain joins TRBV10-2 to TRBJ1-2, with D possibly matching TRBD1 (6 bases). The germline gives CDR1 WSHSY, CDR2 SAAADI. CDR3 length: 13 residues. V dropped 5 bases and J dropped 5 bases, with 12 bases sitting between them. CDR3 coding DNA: TGCGCCAGCAGTCAGCCAGGGGAGTATGGCTACACCTTC. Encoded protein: CASSQPGEYGYTF.

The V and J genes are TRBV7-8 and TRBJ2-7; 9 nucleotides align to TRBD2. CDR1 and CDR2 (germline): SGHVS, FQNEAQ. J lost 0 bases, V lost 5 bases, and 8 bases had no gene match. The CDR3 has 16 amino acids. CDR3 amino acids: CASSPTSGRSSYEQYF. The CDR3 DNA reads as TGTGCCAGCAGCCCGACTAGCGGTCGAAGCTCCTACGAGCAGTACTTC.

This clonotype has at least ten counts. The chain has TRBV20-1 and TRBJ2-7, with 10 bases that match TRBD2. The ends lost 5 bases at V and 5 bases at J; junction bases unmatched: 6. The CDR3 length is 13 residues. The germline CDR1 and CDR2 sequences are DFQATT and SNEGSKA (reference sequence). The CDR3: CSAEAGGLHEQYF. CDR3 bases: TGCAGTGCTGAAGCGGGGGGGCTCCACGAGCAGTACTTC.

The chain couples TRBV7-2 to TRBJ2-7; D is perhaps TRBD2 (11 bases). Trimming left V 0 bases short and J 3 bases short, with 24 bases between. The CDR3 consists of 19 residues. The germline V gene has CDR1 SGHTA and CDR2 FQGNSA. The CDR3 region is CASSLAGTGELAGVYEQYF. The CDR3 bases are TGTGCCAGCAGCTTAGCCGGGACAGGGGAACTAGCGGGAGTCTACGAGCAGTACTTC.

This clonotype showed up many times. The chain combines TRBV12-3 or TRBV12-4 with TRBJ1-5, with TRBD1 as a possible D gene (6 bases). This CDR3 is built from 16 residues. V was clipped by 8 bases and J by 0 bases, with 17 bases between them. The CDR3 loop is CASQHRDTLSNQPQHF. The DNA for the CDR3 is TGTGCCAGCCAACACCGGGACACTCTTAGCAATCAGCCCCAGCATTTT.

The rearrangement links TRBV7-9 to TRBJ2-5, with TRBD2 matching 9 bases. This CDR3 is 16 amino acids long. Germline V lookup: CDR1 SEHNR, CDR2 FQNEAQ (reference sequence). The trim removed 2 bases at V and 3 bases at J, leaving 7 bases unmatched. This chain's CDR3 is CASSLSSGSGKETQYF. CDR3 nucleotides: TGTGCCAGCAGCTTAAGTAGCGGGAGTGGAAAAGAGACCCAGTACTTC.

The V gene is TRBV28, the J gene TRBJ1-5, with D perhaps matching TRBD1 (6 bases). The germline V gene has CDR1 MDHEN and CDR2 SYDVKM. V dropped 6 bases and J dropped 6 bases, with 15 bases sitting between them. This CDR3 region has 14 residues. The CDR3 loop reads CASSPWGGRQPQHF. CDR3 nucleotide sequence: TGTGCCAGCAGCCCATGGGGGGGGCGTCAGCCCCAGCATTTT.

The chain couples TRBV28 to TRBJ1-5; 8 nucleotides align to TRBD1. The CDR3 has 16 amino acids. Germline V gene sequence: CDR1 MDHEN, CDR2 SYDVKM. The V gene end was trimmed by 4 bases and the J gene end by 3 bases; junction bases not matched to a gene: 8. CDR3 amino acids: CASSSPGTGLNQPQHF. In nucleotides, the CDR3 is TGTGCCAGCAGTTCGCCAGGGACAGGCCTCAATCAGCCCCAGCATTTT.

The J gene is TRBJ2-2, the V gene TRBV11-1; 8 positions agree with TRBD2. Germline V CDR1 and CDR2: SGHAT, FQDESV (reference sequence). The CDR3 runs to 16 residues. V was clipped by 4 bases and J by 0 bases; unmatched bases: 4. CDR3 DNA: TGTGCCAGCAGCTCCTTTAGCGGGACGAACACCGGGGAGCTGTTTTTT. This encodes CASSSFSGTNTGELFF.

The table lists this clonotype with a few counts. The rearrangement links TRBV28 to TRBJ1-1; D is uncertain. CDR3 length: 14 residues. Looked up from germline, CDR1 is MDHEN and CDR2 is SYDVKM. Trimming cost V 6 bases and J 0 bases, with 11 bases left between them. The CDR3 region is CASRRGRMNTEAFF. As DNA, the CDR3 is TGTGCCAGCAGGAGAGGTCGCATGAACACTGAAGCTTTCTTT.

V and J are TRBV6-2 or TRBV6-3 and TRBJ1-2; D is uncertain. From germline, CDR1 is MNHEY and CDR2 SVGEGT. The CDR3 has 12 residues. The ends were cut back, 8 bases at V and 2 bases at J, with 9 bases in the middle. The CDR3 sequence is CASGELNYGYTF. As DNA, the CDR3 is TGTGCCAGCGGAGAACTAAACTATGGCTACACCTTC.

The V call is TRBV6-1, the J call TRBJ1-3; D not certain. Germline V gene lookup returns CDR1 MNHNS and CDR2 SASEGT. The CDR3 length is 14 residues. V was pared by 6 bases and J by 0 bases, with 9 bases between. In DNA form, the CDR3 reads TGTGCCAGCAGAACAACCAGCTCTGGAAACACCATATATTTT. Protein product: CASRTTSSGNTIYF.